Listed below are T cell receptor beta chains from one sample, sequenced in a study of shared clonotypes between healthy human individuals. Sequencing used immunoSEQ multiplex PCR; TCRdb keeps in-frame clones, though not all of them. This table holds over 2 million clones, 90% to 95% found once. Sequencing used naive CD4+ T cells sorted from blood. These receptors were taken from a man aged 18 to 29 in good health. CDR3s include the opening cysteine and the closing phenylalanine or tryptophan. A D gene is named only where the DNA matches it firmly. Not all rows give a size; the values are once, few, many and, for expanded clones, a class.

d_call clone_size j_call v_call cdr3_aa cdr3_nt
TRBD2 - TRBJ2-5 TRBV11-2 CASSLGSSGGQETQYF TGTGCCAGCAGCTTAGGGTCTAGCGGGGGGCAAGAGACCCAGTACTTC
TRBD2 - TRBJ2-1 TRBV5-4 CASSLTGGAGEGHEQFF TGTGCCAGCAGCTTAACGGGAGGAGCGGGAGAAGGGCATGAGCAGTTCTTC
- - TRBJ2-7 TRBV7-9 CASSLASIEQYF TGTGCCAGCAGCTTAGCGTCGATTGAGCAGTACTTC
- - TRBJ1-2 TRBV9 CASSVGMEMRGGYTF TGTGCCAGCAGCGTAGGGATGGAGATGAGAGGTGGCTACACCTTC
- - TRBJ1-5 TRBV2 CASSLTTNQPQHF TGTGCCAGCAGTCTGACAACCAATCAGCCCCAGCATTTT
- - TRBJ1-2 TRBV14 CASSWAGEGYTF TGTGCCAGCAGCTGGGCGGGGGAAGGCTACACCTTC
TRBD2 - TRBJ2-5 TRBV6-1 CASSEPLWYSGIQETQYF TGTGCCAGCAGTGAACCGCTCTGGTATAGCGGGATCCAAGAGACCCAGTACTTC
TRBD1 - TRBJ2-7 TRBV2 CASSASGQGSYEQYF TGTGCCAGCAGTGCCTCGGGACAGGGCTCCTACGAGCAGTACTTC
TRBD2 - TRBJ2-3 TRBV7-2 CASSSEGLAGGPLTQYF TGTGCCAGCAGCAGTGAGGGACTAGCGGGAGGGCCTCTGACGCAGTATTTT
- once TRBJ2-2 TRBV9 CASRLRRVDTGELFF TGTGCCAGCAGGTTACGAAGGGTGGACACCGGGGAGCTGTTTTTT
- - TRBJ1-3 TRBV7-8 CASSLGTRGSGNTIYF TGTGCCAGCAGCTTAGGGACGAGGGGTTCTGGAAACACCATATATTTT
- - TRBJ1-6 TRBV2 CASLTIPPLHF TGTGCCAGCCTCACAATACCACCCCTCCACTTT
TRBD1 - TRBJ1-1 TRBV27 CASSLQGFTEAFF TGTGCCAGCAGCCTACAGGGGTTCACTGAAGCTTTCTTT
TRBD1 - TRBJ1-1 TRBV27 CASSAPGQGLTEAFF TGTGCCAGCAGTGCACCGGGACAGGGGCTCACTGAAGCTTTCTTT
TRBD2 - TRBJ2-1 TRBV5-1 CASRVASGSYNEQFF TGCGCCAGCAGGGTCGCTAGCGGGAGTTACAATGAGCAGTTCTTC
- - TRBJ2-7 TRBV7-2 CASSLISGLYEQYF TGTGCCAGCAGCTTAATCTCCGGGCTCTACGAGCAGTACTTC
- - TRBJ2-7 TRBV19 CASSDPGRAYEQYF TGTGCCAGTAGCGACCCAGGCAGGGCCTACGAGCAGTACTTC
- - TRBJ2-1 TRBV11-2 CASSLAGGSYNEQFF TGTGCCAGCAGCTTAGCGGGTGGTTCCTACAATGAGCAGTTCTTC
TRBD2 - TRBJ2-2 TRBV5-1 CASGGTNPDTGELFF TGCGCCAGCGGCGGGACTAACCCTGATACCGGGGAGCTGTTTTTT
- - TRBJ2-7 TRBV11-2 CASSLTGTYEQYF TGTGCCAGCAGCTTAACAGGAACCTACGAGCAGTACTTC
TRBD2 - TRBJ2-2 TRBV18 CASSPTSSGELFF TGTGCCAGCTCACCGACTAGCTCGGGGGAGCTGTTTTTT
- - TRBJ2-7 TRBV12-2 CASRSLTSGRSPSSYEQYF TGTGCAAGTCGTTCACTCACTAGCGGGAGATCCCCCAGCTCCTACGAGCAGTACTTC
- - TRBJ1-2 TRBV18 CASSTGTLNYGYTF TGTGCCAGCTCAACTGGGACCCTCAATTATGGCTACACCTTC
- - TRBJ2-7 TRBV7-2 CASSFSGPLSYEQYF TGTGCCAGCAGCTTTAGCGGCCCCCTCTCCTACGAGCAGTACTTC
- - TRBJ2-5 TRBV7-6 CASSRAQETQYF TGTGCCAGCAGCCGCGCCCAAGAGACCCAGTACTTC
TRBD2 - TRBJ2-2 TRBV30 CAWSEETSGRRGELFF TGTGCCTGGAGTGAGGAAACTAGCGGGAGGAGGGGGGAGCTGTTTTTT
- once TRBJ2-1 TRBV28 CASSFPGTGRYNEQFF TGTGCCAGCAGTTTCCCTGGGACGGGGCGTTACAATGAGCAGTTCTTC
- - TRBJ1-3 TRBV30 CAWSVDSGNTIYF TGTGCCTGGAGTGTTGATTCTGGAAACACCATATATTTT
TRBD1 - TRBJ1-3 TRBV19 CASSGDDRASGNTIYF TGTGCCAGTAGTGGGGATGACAGGGCCTCTGGAAACACCATATATTTT
- - TRBJ1-2 TRBV9 CASSVVSSGYTF TGTGCCAGCAGCGTAGTATCATCGGGCTACACCTTC
- once TRBJ1-2 TRBV4-3 CASSQVLTGRAAGGYTF TGCGCCAGCAGCCAAGTACTTACAGGGAGGGCAGCAGGAGGCTACACCTTC
TRBD1 - TRBJ1-2 TRBV4-3 CASSHSGQGKGYGYTF TGCGCCAGCAGCCACTCCGGACAGGGCAAGGGCTATGGCTACACCTTC
- - TRBJ1-1 TRBV10-1 CASSEGTRTEAFF TGCGCCAGCAGTGAAGGGACCCGCACTGAAGCTTTCTTT
- - TRBJ1-6 TRBV27 CASSLRGTDNSPLHF TGTGCCAGCAGTTTACGGGGAACTGACAATTCACCCCTCCACTTT
TRBD2 - TRBJ2-1 TRBV15 CATSRALTRGGQNEQFF TGTGCCACCAGCAGAGCCCTGACGCGGGGGGGCCAAAATGAGCAGTTCTTC
- once TRBJ1-6 TRBV5-5 CASSLGANTLSVSSLHF TGTGCCAGCAGCTTGGGAGCCAATACCTTATCGGTGTCATCCCTCCACTTT
TRBD1 - TRBJ2-3 TRBV5-1 CASRTQGSDTQYF TGCGCCAGCAGGACACAGGGGTCAGATACGCAGTATTTT
- - TRBJ2-4 TRBV6-1 CASSEMRPTLAIQYF TGTGCCAGCAGTGAGATGAGACCAACGTTGGCCATTCAGTACTTC
- - TRBJ1-1 TRBV10-3 CAISDSTRAFF TGTGCCATCAGTGACAGTACGAGGGCTTTCTTT
TRBD2 - TRBJ2-3 TRBV7-8 CASSREGPDTQYF TGTGCCAGCAGCAGGGAGGGCCCCGATACGCAGTATTTT
TRBD1 - TRBJ1-2 TRBV6-6 CASTIQGNYGYTF TGTGCCAGCACTATACAGGGGAACTATGGCTACACCTTC
- - TRBJ1-5 TRBV5-6 CASSSQQGVGNQPQHF TGTGCCAGCAGCTCCCAACAGGGCGTTGGCAATCAGCCCCAGCATTTT
- - TRBJ1-2 TRBV6-5 CASSRDSLGNYGYTF TGTGCCAGCAGCAGAGACAGTTTGGGGAACTATGGCTACACCTTC
TRBD1 - TRBJ1-2 TRBV5-6 CASSLVQGAYGYTF TGTGCCAGCAGCTTGGTACAGGGGGCCTATGGCTACACCTTC
- - TRBJ2-1 TRBV19 CASRQPGSSSYNEQFF TGTGCCAGTAGGCAACCGGGGTCGAGCTCCTACAATGAGCAGTTCTTC
TRBD1 - TRBJ1-5 TRBV6-5 CASKRTGDSNQPQHF TGTGCCAGCAAACGGACAGGGGATAGCAATCAGCCCCAGCATTTT
- - TRBJ2-7 TRBV4-1 CASSQGRTATYEQYF TGCGCCAGCAGCCAAGGTCGGACGGCGACCTACGAGCAGTACTTC
- - TRBJ1-1 TRBV6-5 CASSYVGTEAFF TGTGCCAGCAGTTACGTGGGGACTGAAGCTTTCTTT
TRBD1 - TRBJ2-3 TRBV9 CASSEGTGRSTDTQYF TGTGCCAGCAGCGAGGGGACAGGGCGGAGCACAGATACGCAGTATTTT
TRBD1 - TRBJ2-7 TRBV6-5 CASSYWTGGGEQYF TGTGCCAGCAGTTACTGGACAGGGGGCGGCGAGCAGTACTTC
- - TRBJ2-1 TRBV6-6 CASSKGDSYNEQFF TGTGCCAGCAGTAAAGGGGACTCCTACAATGAGCAGTTCTTC
- - TRBJ1-2 TRBV19 CASHRGNPIFNYGYTF TGTGCCAGCCATCGCGGGAACCCCATCTTTAACTATGGCTACACCTTC
- - TRBJ2-7 TRBV10-3 CAISESWGEQYF TGTGCCATCAGTGAGTCATGGGGCGAGCAGTACTTC
TRBD2 - TRBJ2-4 TRBV19 CASNDGLAVRGAKNIQYF TGTGCCAGCAATGACGGGCTAGCGGTTCGTGGGGCCAAAAACATTCAGTACTTC
- - TRBJ1-2 TRBV30 CAWSFSQGAFGYTF TGTGCCTGGAGTTTCTCTCAGGGAGCGTTTGGCTACACCTTC
- - TRBJ2-5 TRBV23-1 CASTGGPVETQYF TGCGCCAGCACCGGTGGGCCCGTAGAGACCCAGTACTTC
- once TRBJ2-3 TRBV4-3 CASSQERSSDTQYF TGCGCCAGCAGCCAAGAGAGATCTTCAGATACGCAGTATTTT